Shown below are 15 T cell receptor beta chains from a single sample sequenced in a study of T cell repertoires in cytomegalovirus infection. TCRdb used MiXCR to reprocess the reads, holding one entry per CDR3 protein. The repertoire has roughly 630,000 distinct CDR3 sequences, less than 25% of them found once; the top ten carry 6.5% to 10%. The material sequenced was CD8+ T cells from PBMCs. The receptors come from a human donor in good health (CMV status not recorded). Some clones in this sample may be carry-over from other donors' samples.

The chain uses TRBV19 and TRBJ2-7; weak D call: TRBD1 (6 bases). Germline values: CDR1 LNHDA, CDR2 SQIVND (reference sequence). This CDR3 comprises 16 residues. V shed 2 bases and J shed 1 base, with 15 bases lying between them. The CDR3 here is CASSIISRGPSYEQYF. Here the CDR3 DNA reads TGTGCCAGTAGTATAATTTCCAGGGGACCTTCCTACGAGCAGTACTTC. The full variable domain, in which reference TRBV19 and TRBJ2-7 provide the parts outside the CDR3, is DGGITQSPKYLFRKEGQNVTLSCEQNLNHDAMYWYRQDPGQGLRLIYYSQIVNDFQKGDIAEGYSVSREKKESFPLTVTSAQKNPTAFYLCASSIISRGPSYEQYFGPGTRLTVT.

The V gene is TRBV28, the J gene TRBJ1-2, with D possibly matching TRBD1 (6 bases). Looked up from germline, CDR1 is MDHEN and CDR2 is SYDVKM. There are 17 residues in the CDR3. The V and J ends lost 6 bases and 3 bases respectively, with 23 bases between them. The chain's CDR3 is CASRPVVGGGDYYGYTF. CDR3 bases: TGTGCCAGCAGACCTGTGGTGGGAGGGGGAGACTACTATGGCTACACCTTC.

The table lists this clonotype with a few counts. The chain has TRBV28 and TRBJ1-6; D gene ambiguous. Trimming stripped 5 bases from V and 0 bases from J, with 14 bases between. Germline V gene data show CDR1 as MDHEN and CDR2 as SYDVKM. This CDR3 has 17 residues. In DNA form, the CDR3 reads TGTGCCAGCAGTAATTGGCAGGACCTCTCCTATAATTCACCCCTCCACTTT. This translates into CASSNWQDLSYNSPLHF.

The chain joins TRBV6-2 or TRBV6-3 to TRBJ2-1, with D possibly being TRBD1 (5 bases). Trimming shortened V by 5 bases and J by 4 bases, and 15 bases separated the two germline ends. Germline values: CDR1 MNHEY, CDR2 SVGEGT. This CDR3 spans 15 amino acids. The chain's CDR3 is CASSPSGMGYNEQFF. For the CDR3, the DNA is TGTGCCAGCAGTCCCTCAGGGATGGGGTACAATGAGCAGTTCTTC.

The chain is built from TRBV29-1 and TRBJ1-5; 7 bases are shared with TRBD1. The CDR3 contains 14 residues. The germline CDR1 and CDR2 sequences are SQVTM and ANQGSEA. The junction had 11 bases not matched to a gene; V was cut back by 2 bases and J by 10 bases. Here the CDR3 reads CSVETEDRTSPQHF. The CDR3 coding sequence is TGCAGCGTTGAAACAGAGGACAGGACCTCTCCCCAGCATTTT. The full variable domain, in which reference TRBV29-1 and TRBJ1-5 provide the parts outside the CDR3, is SAVISQKPSRDICQRGTSLTIQCQVDSQVTMMFWYRQQPGQSLTLIATANQGSEATYESGFVIDKFPISRPNLTFSTLTVSNMSPEDSSIYLCSVETEDRTSPQHFGDGTRLSIL.

The chain is built from TRBV6-4 and TRBJ1-3; possibly TRBD1 for D (5 bases). CDR3 length: 16 amino acids. Germline CDR1 MRHNA, CDR2 SNTAGT. Between the trimmed V and J ends, which lost 1 base and 7 bases, there was a span of 17 bases. As DNA, the CDR3 is TGTGCCAGCAGTGACTTACCCGGGACCGAAGAGAACACCATATATTTT. Amino acid sequence: CASSDLPGTEENTIYF.

V gene TRBV7-9 combines with J gene TRBJ2-7, with 7 positions matching TRBD1. CDR1 and CDR2 (germline): SEHNR, FQNEAQ (reference sequence). This CDR3 region has 16 residues. Trimming took 1 base from V and 2 from J; bases not matched to a gene: 8. DNA for the CDR3: TGTGCCAGCAGCTTAGAAAAGGCAACAGGGGCCTACGAGCAGTACTTC. Its translation: CASSLEKATGAYEQYF.

This clonotype was seen repeatedly, ten times or more. The chain is built from TRBV5-1 and TRBJ1-1; D remains unclear. The V and J ends lost 8 bases and 1 base respectively, with 18 bases between them. The CDR3 length is 15 residues. From germline, CDR1 is SGHRS and CDR2 YFSETQ. CDR3 amino acids: CASKTWTGENTEAFF. The CDR3 DNA is TGCGCCAGTAAGACTTGGACGGGCGAGAACACTGAAGCTTTCTTT.

A note on this clonotype: A read error is possible here, since a much larger clone lies one base away. The V call is TRBV10-3, the J call TRBJ2-6; D may correspond to TRBD1 or TRBD2 (5 bases each). From germline, CDR1 is ENHRY and CDR2 SYGVKD. This CDR3 has 16 residues. V was trimmed by 1 base and J by 8 bases, leaving 15 bases between them. CDR3 bases: TGTGCCATCAGTGAGTTTCCTTTCGAGGGGACCAACGTCCTGACTTTC. It is translated as CAISEFPFEGTNVLTF.

V and J are TRBV2 and TRBJ2-1, with D maybe TRBD1 (5 bases). V was trimmed by 11 bases and J by 0 bases, leaving 11 bases between them. Germline V gene lookup returns CDR1 SNHLY and CDR2 FYNNEI. This CDR3 comprises 13 residues. The CDR3 nucleotides read TGTGCCTGGCAGGGTAGCTCCTACAATGAGCAGTTCTTC. Encoded protein: CAWQGSSYNEQFF.

The V and J genes are TRBV6-2 or TRBV6-3 and TRBJ1-1, with D maybe TRBD1 (6 bases). Germline V lookup: CDR1 MNHEY, CDR2 SVGEGT. The CDR3 runs 13 residues. Trimming left V 6 bases short and J 6 bases short, with 14 bases between. The CDR3 is CASRSRGPPEAFF. DNA of the CDR3: TGTGCCAGCAGATCCAGGGGACCCCCTGAAGCTTTCTTT.

The J gene is TRBJ2-2, the V gene TRBV14; D may correspond to TRBD1 or TRBD2 (6 bases each). CDR1 SGHDN and CDR2 FVKESK come from the germline V gene. V was trimmed by 1 base and J by 6 bases, leaving 12 bases between them. This CDR3 comprises 15 residues. CDR3 in DNA: TGTGCCAGCAGCCAAGTTTCGGGGGCCGCCGGGGAGCTGTTTTTT. It codes for CASSQVSGAAGELFF. Filled out from reference TRBV14 and TRBJ2-2, the complete variable domain reads EAGVTQFPSHSVIEKGQTVTLRCDPISGHDNLYWYRRVMGKEIKFLLHFVKESKQDESGMPNNRFLAERTGGTYSTLKVQPAELEDSGVYFCASSQVSGAAGELFFGEGSRLTVL.

The chain employs TRBV7-4 and TRBJ1-4; tentatively, D is TRBD1 (5 bases). Germline V gene lookup returns CDR1 SGHVT and CDR2 SQSDAQ. The length of the CDR3 is 14 residues. V dropped 4 bases and J dropped 5 bases, with 11 bases sitting between them. Here the CDR3 reads CASSSGGRNEKLFF. CDR3 bases: TGTGCCAGCAGCTCCGGGGGACGAAATGAAAAACTGTTTTTT.

The chain links TRBV29-1 to TRBJ1-1; D might be TRBD1 (5 bases). V was clipped by 0 bases and J by 4 bases, with 15 bases between them. Germline CDR1 SQVTM, CDR2 ANQGSEA. This CDR3 spans 15 amino acids. The CDR3 DNA is TGCAGCGTTGAAGACTGGGCAGGGAGGGGCACTGAAGCTTTCTTT. It yields the protein CSVEDWAGRGTEAFF.

V is TRBV5-6 and J is TRBJ1-6, with a weak D call TRBD1 (6 bases). Germline loops: CDR1 SGHDT, CDR2 YYEEEE. Trimming took 1 base from V and 5 from J, leaving 13 bases between them. The CDR3 runs to 16 residues. The CDR3, as DNA: TGTGCCAGCAGCTTGTCCGCCAGGGGAAATAATTCACCCCTCCACTTT. Its protein product is CASSLSARGNNSPLHF.